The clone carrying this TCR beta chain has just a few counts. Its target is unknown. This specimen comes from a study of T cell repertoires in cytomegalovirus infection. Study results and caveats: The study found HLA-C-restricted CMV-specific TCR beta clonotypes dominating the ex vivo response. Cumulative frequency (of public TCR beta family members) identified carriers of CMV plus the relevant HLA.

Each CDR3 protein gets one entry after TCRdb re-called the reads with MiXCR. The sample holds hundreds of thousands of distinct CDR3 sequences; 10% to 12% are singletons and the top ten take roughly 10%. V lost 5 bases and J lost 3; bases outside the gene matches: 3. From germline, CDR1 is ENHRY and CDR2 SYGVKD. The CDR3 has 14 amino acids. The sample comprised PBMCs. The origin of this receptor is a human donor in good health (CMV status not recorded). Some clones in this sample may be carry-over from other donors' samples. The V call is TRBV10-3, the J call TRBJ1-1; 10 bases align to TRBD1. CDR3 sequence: CAISPGQGHTEAFF. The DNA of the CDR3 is TGTGCCATCAGTCCGGGACAGGGGCACACTGAAGCTTTCTTT.